This TCR beta chain is drawn from a study of T cells after yellow fever vaccination. TCRdb recomputed calls from the 5' RACE reads with MiXCR, one row per CDR3 protein. The sample carries around 340,000 distinct CDR3 sequences, around 13% recorded once. J gave up 3 bases and V 3 bases, and 7 bases lay outside the gene matches. Germline V gene data show CDR1 as DFQATT and CDR2 as SNEGSKA (reference sequence). CDR3 length equals 14 residues. The source material was CD4+ T cells sorted from PBMCs, sampled 15 days after the yellow fever booster vaccination. The receptor comes from a young man who received the YFV17D yellow fever vaccine. V is TRBV20-1 and J is TRBJ2-5; 7 nucleotides match TRBD1. This CDR3 reads CSARDPTGKETQYF. DNA of the CDR3: TGCAGTGCTAGGGACCCGACAGGGAAAGAGACCCAGTACTTC.